This T cell receptor (beta chain) is from a study of naive and memory T cell subsets. Four subsets defined by CD45RA and CD27 were sorted after CD3, CD4, CD8 and live/dead staining. The table lists this clonotype with many counts. An equimolar mix of two oligonucleotides served as the beta constant-region primer for TRBC1 and TRBC2. TCRdb fed the UMI-ligation and nested PCR reads into MiXCR, producing one record per CDR3 protein. The repertoire holds some 83,000 distinct CDR3 sequences, with roughly 13% as singletons. Sequenced input: central memory CD4+ T cells from blood. The clonotype originates from a human donor in good health.

CDR3 amino acids: CASSTLGSASTDTQYF. CDR3 nucleotides: TGTGCCAGCAGTACCCTAGGAAGTGCTAGCACAGATACGCAGTATTTT. The chain employs TRBV6-5 and TRBJ2-3; unclear D gene. CDR3 length: 16 residues. Deletions cut 5 bases from V and 0 bases from J, with 15 bases between. Germline lookup yields CDR1 MNHEY and CDR2 SVGAGI.